Below are 27 T cell receptor beta chains sequenced from a single sample in a study of T cells expressing NK-cell markers. After re-calling the 5' RACE reads, TCRdb lists one entry per CDR3 protein, DNA absent. Its listing shows about 430,000 distinct CDR3 sequences. The sequenced sample consisted of blood T cells: a sorted CD56 or NKG2C T cell subset, CD4+ or CD8+ T cells, or bulk PBMC T cells (not recorded which). These receptors were obtained from a woman aged 45-60 years in good health.

The chain uses TRBV5-4 and TRBJ2-1; TCRdb lists TRBD2, though no DNA is available to test this call. There are 16 residues in the CDR3. Germline values: CDR1 SGHNT, CDR2 YYREEE (reference sequence). CDR3 loop: CASSHELAERYNEQFF.

The chain has TRBV7-9 and TRBJ1-3; there is no DNA to check the TCRdb D call of TRBD1. The length of the CDR3 is 18 residues. Germline lookup yields CDR1 SEHNR and CDR2 FQNEAQ (reference sequence). This CDR3 reads CASSLILSAPGAGNTIYF.

The gene calls are TRBV5-5 and TRBJ1-2. Germline CDR1 reads SGHKS; CDR2 reads YYEKEE (reference sequence). This CDR3 has 12 residues. The CDR3 is CASARNNYGYTF. Combining the CDR3 with reference TRBV5-5 and TRBJ1-2 gives the whole variable domain DAGVTQSPTHLIKTRGQQVTLRCSPISGHKSVSWYQQVLGQGPQFIFQYYEKEERGRGNFPDRFSARQFPNYSSELNVNALLLGDSALYLCASARNNYGYTFGSGTRLTVV.

The J gene is TRBJ2-1, the V gene TRBV4-2; the TRBD2 assignment by TCRdb is unverifiable without DNA. The CDR3 consists of 17 residues. Germline CDR1 LGHNA, CDR2 YNFKEQ. CDR3 region: CASSQDTAGGAYNEQFF.

The V and J genes are TRBV4-2 and TRBJ2-5; lacking DNA, the TRBD1 call made by TCRdb goes unchecked. The CDR3 runs to 15 residues. CDR1 LGHNA and CDR2 YNFKEQ come from the germline V gene. Here the CDR3 reads CASSQADRDQETQYF.

The chain employs TRBV7-9 and TRBJ2-2; TCRdb's D gene call, TRBD1, goes unchecked for lack of DNA. Germline loops: CDR1 SEHNR, CDR2 FQNEAQ (reference sequence). The CDR3 is 15 residues long. The CDR3 sequence: CASSHGGRVTGELFF. Together with reference TRBV7-9 and TRBJ2-2, the CDR3 gives the full variable domain: DTGVSQNPRHKITKRGQNVTFRCDPISEHNRLYWYRQTLGQGPEFLTYFQNEAQLEKSRLLSDRFSAERPKGSFSTLEIQRTEQGDSAMYLCASSHGGRVTGELFFGEGSRLTVL.

The chain joins TRBV5-1 to TRBJ2-3; the D call from TCRdb, TRBD1, cannot be confirmed without DNA. Germline V gene data show CDR1 as SGHRS and CDR2 as YFSETQ. This CDR3 is built from 14 residues. The CDR3 protein is CASSSGTGGDTQYF.

The chain uses TRBV20-1 and TRBJ1-5; TCRdb outputs TRBD1, but without DNA this stays unchecked. This CDR3 spans 13 amino acids. Germline loops: CDR1 DFQATT, CDR2 SNEGSKA (reference sequence). CDR3 amino acids: CSANERGNQPQHF.

Here the CDR3 reads CAISDPGTTKGETQYF. The gene calls are TRBV10-3 and TRBJ2-5; TCRdb's D call, TRBD1, is unchecked because there is no DNA. The CDR3 runs to 16 residues. Germline values: CDR1 ENHRY, CDR2 SYGVKD.

The CDR3 loop is CSVKTSGRGMYDPYNEQFF. The gene calls are TRBV29-1 and TRBJ2-1; the D call from TCRdb, TRBD2, cannot be confirmed without DNA. CDR1 is SQVTM, CDR2 ANQGSEA, per germline. CDR3 length: 19 amino acids.

The V call is TRBV3-1, the J call TRBJ2-1. The CDR3 spans 15 residues. Germline values: CDR1 LGHDT, CDR2 YNNKEL (reference sequence). The CDR3 loop is CASSQVRIGYNEQFF.

This sequence joins TRBV10-1 and TRBJ1-5. CDR1 and CDR2 from the germline V gene are WNHNN and SYGVQD (reference sequence). The CDR3 spans 12 residues. The CDR3 protein is CASVAGDQPQHF.

J is TRBJ2-5 and V is TRBV18; there is no DNA to check the TCRdb D call of TRBD1. Germline lookup yields CDR1 KGHSH and CDR2 LQKENI. The CDR3 is made up of 17 amino acids. CDR3 sequence reads: CASSPLYRARDRETQYF.

The genes are TRBV9 and TRBJ2-2; TCRdb picks TRBD1, but there is no DNA to check that call. CDR1 is SGDLS, CDR2 YYNGEE, per germline. The CDR3 is made up of 17 amino acids. CDR3 sequence reads: CASSPLPGTSVGGELFF.

This sequence joins TRBV12-3 or TRBV12-4 and TRBJ2-1; the TRBD1 assignment by TCRdb is unverifiable without DNA. The CDR3 is 20 amino acids. CDR3 sequence reads: CASSYSLRDRGSGGPGEQFF.

This chain connects TRBV18 to TRBJ2-3; checking the TCRdb D call of TRBD2 is not possible without DNA. Germline CDR1 KGHSH, CDR2 LQKENI. The CDR3 covers 23 residues. CDR3 protein: CASSPLGWYGLAGPLLSTDTQYF.

This sequence joins TRBV2 and TRBJ2-1; TCRdb's D call of TRBD1 is untestable without DNA. The CDR3 is made up of 17 amino acids. The V gene's germline CDR1 is SNHLY and CDR2 FYNNEI. This chain's CDR3 is CASRPLGVLRVGNEQFF.

J is TRBJ2-5 and V is TRBV4-1; absent DNA, TCRdb's TRBD1 call cannot be checked. Germline V gene data show CDR1 as MGHRA and CDR2 as YSYEKL. The CDR3 is 18 amino acids. This CDR3 reads CASSQVQAQVVGQETQYF.

This sequence joins TRBV7-8 and TRBJ2-3; lacking DNA, the TRBD2 call made by TCRdb goes unchecked. This CDR3 is 17 amino acids long. Germline V lookup: CDR1 SGHVS, CDR2 FQNEAQ. CDR3 sequence: CASSLDTSGRGTDTQYF.

The V gene is TRBV12-3 or TRBV12-4, the J gene TRBJ2-4; without DNA, the TCRdb call of TRBD2 cannot be checked. The CDR3 is 14 amino acids. CDR3 sequence: CASSSAGTRNIQYF.

The rearrangement uses TRBV30 and TRBJ2-2. This CDR3 has 16 residues. Germline assignment: CDR1 GTSNPN and CDR2 SVGIG (reference sequence). This CDR3 is CAWSVLRGIDTGELFF.

The rearrangement links TRBV20-1 to TRBJ2-7; the TCRdb D gene call, TRBD2, has no DNA to confirm it. The CDR3 extends over 14 amino acids. Germline values: CDR1 DFQATT, CDR2 SNEGSKA (reference sequence). CDR3 sequence reads: CSACRDSVCSEQYF.

This rearrangement joins TRBV12-3 or TRBV12-4 to TRBJ1-3; the D gene TCRdb calls, TRBD1, cannot be checked with no DNA. This CDR3 spans 16 amino acids. The CDR3 sequence: CASSFDRALSGNTIYF.

This chain uses TRBV24-1 with TRBJ2-5; as DNA is missing, the TRBD2 call by TCRdb cannot be tested. Germline CDR1 KGHDR, CDR2 SFDVKD. The CDR3 loop spans 16 amino acids. The CDR3 reads CATSDFAGVPQETQYF.

The CDR3 protein is CASSEQETSYNEQFF. The chain employs TRBV2 and TRBJ2-1. CDR1 and CDR2 from the germline V gene are SNHLY and FYNNEI. This CDR3 has 15 amino acids.

The chain employs TRBV20-1 and TRBJ2-3; TCRdb's D call of TRBD1 is untestable without DNA. The CDR3 runs 12 residues. CDR1 and CDR2 (germline): DFQATT, SNEGSKA (reference sequence). CDR3 protein: CSARIGGGTQYF.

The chain carries TRBV6-2 or TRBV6-3 and TRBJ2-1. The CDR3 runs to 14 residues. Germline loops: CDR1 MNHEY, CDR2 SVGEGT. The CDR3 protein is CATVRASSYNEQFF.